Below, one T cell receptor (beta chain) is given with its context. This clone was seen a handful of times. Its antigen is not yet known. No clone much larger than this one lies a single base away; base qualities are absent. Receptor libraries were prepared by the immunoSEQ multiplex PCR assay. Here the immuneACCESS table is served through TCRdb, limited to in-frame sequences with V and J called. Missing clones are a known gap in these copies; in checked studies unresolved V genes cover under half, and the rest lacks a known reason. The sample records about 120,000 clones, over 85% of which are singletons. The ten biggest clones cover approximately 5.8% of the sample. V and J lose 7 bases and 6 bases, and a span of 15 bases separates them. CDR1 and CDR2 were assigned from the germline V gene (reference sequence) as LNHDA and SQIVND. The CDR3 numbers 13 residues from cysteine through phenylalanine. Just the 39-base CDR3 DNA is kept, in frame starting at base 1.

The source of the sample is a study of T cell changes during pregnancy in multiple sclerosis (dated by TCRdb to about 2019). Background on the whole study: The study looked at changes in the T cell repertoire across pregnancy in women with multiple sclerosis.

The sequence links TRBV19 to TRBJ1-1; no D gene call is confident. The clonotype was recovered from a female donor with multiple sclerosis, enrolled in a pregnancy study. The sample here was peripheral blood, taken before pregnancy. Here is the DNA: TGTGCCAGTAATCATCGGGTGAGGTCTGAAGCTTTCTTT. Translation gives CASNHRVRSEAFF.